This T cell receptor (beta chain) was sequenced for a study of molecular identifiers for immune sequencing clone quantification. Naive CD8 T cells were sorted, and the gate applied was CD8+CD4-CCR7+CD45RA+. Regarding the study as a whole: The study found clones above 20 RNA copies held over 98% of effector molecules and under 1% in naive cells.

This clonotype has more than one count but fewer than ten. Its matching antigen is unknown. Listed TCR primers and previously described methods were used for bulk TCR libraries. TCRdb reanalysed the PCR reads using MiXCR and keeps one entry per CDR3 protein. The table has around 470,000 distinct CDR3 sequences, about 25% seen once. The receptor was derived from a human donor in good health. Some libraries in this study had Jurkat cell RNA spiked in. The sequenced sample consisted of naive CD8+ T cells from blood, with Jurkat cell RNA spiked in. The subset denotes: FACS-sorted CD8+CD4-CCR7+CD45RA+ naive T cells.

The chain's CDR3 is CASSLGISRDTRYEQYF. The CDR3 DNA reads as TGTGCCAGCAGCTTGGGCATTAGCAGGGACACAAGATACGAGCAGTACTTC. The chain uses TRBV11-2 and TRBJ2-7; D is perhaps TRBD1 (6 bases). CDR1 is SGHAT and CDR2 is FQNNGV in the germline V gene. The CDR3 totals 17 residues. Trimming pared 3 bases from V and 4 bases from J, leaving 22 bases between.